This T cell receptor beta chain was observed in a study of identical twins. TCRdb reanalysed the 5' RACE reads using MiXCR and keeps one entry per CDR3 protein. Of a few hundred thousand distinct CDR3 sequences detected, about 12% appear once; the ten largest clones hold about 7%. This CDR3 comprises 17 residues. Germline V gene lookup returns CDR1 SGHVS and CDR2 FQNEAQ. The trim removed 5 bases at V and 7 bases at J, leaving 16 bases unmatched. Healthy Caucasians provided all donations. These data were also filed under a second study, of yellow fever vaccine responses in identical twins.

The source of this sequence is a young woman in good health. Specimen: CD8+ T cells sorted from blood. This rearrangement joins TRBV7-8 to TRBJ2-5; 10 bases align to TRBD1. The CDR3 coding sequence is TGTGCCAGCAGCATAACACCCGGGACAGGGGTGATCGGGACCCAGTACTTC. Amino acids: CASSITPGTGVIGTQYF.